These 21 T cell receptor beta chains originate from one sample sequenced in a study of radiotherapy plus CTLA-4 blockade in lung cancer. Profiling relied on immunoSEQ multiplex PCR, and the TCRdb table lists in-frame clones only, not all of them. Of 55,000 to 65,000 clones listed, 65% to 85% are singletons. The sample was peripheral blood, taken from a patient treated with radiotherapy plus ipilimumab. These receptors all stem from a human donor with non-small cell lung cancer who had a complete response to radiotherapy plus ipilimumab.

The chain has TRBV2 and TRBJ1-5, with 9 bases fitting TRBD1. Looked up from germline, CDR1 is SNHLY and CDR2 is FYNNEI. Unmatched junction bases numbered 9, after V lost 6 bases and J lost 3 bases. There are 16 residues in the CDR3. The CDR3: CASRGDRGSYNQPQHF. CDR3 bases: TGTGCCAGCAGGGGTGACAGGGGGTCATACAATCAGCCCCAGCATTTT.

The J gene is TRBJ2-3, the V gene TRBV11-2; D call uncertain. Germline values: CDR1 SGHAT, CDR2 FQNNGV. V was pared by 4 bases and J by 2 bases, with 16 bases between. CDR3 length: 16 residues. CDR3 region: CASSSRFGMATDTQYF. The CDR3 DNA is TGTGCCAGCAGCTCCAGGTTCGGAATGGCCACAGATACGCAGTATTTT.

This clone was seen more than once but under ten times. V gene TRBV2 combines with J gene TRBJ1-2, with D tentatively TRBD1 (6 bases). Germline V gene lookup returns CDR1 SNHLY and CDR2 FYNNEI. This CDR3 has 14 amino acids. With 5 bases removed from V and 5 bases from J, the gap between germline ends came to 15 bases. The CDR3: CASSIGRGQYGYTF. The CDR3 DNA reads TGTGCCAGCAGTATCGGTCGAGGACAGTATGGCTACACCTTC.

The CDR3 protein is CATGSRNEQFF. In nucleotides, the CDR3 is TGTGCCACTGGGTCGAGGAATGAGCAGTTCTTC. V is TRBV30 and J is TRBJ2-1; no reliable D call. The germline CDR1 and CDR2 sequences are GTSNPN and SVGIG (reference sequence). Trimming removed 8 bases from V and 7 bases from J, with 12 bases in between. The CDR3 extends over 11 amino acids. The variable domain in full, completed from reference TRBV30 and TRBJ2-1, reads SQTIHQWPATLVQPVGSPLSLECTVEGTSNPNLYWYRQAAGRGLQLLFYSVGIGQISSEVPQNLSASRPQDRQFILSSKKLLLSDSGFYLCATGSRNEQFFGPGTRLTVL.

V is TRBV30 and J is TRBJ1-5; TRBD1 agrees at 7 bases. Per the germline V gene, CDR1 is GTSNPN and CDR2 is SVGIG (reference sequence). The CDR3 is made up of 13 amino acids. Germline trimming cut 2 bases from V and 4 bases from J; bases unmatched to any gene: 2. The CDR3 DNA reads as TGTGCCTGGAGTATACAGGGGAATCAGCCCCAGCATTTT. As protein: CAWSIQGNQPQHF.

In DNA, the CDR3 is TGCGCCAGCTCCACAGGGTCAGGCTACGAGCAGTACTTC. Encoded protein: CASSTGSGYEQYF. This chain uses TRBV4-3 with TRBJ2-7; possible D gene TRBD1, 6 bases. The CDR3 spans 13 residues. V was clipped by 8 bases and J by 3 bases, with 14 bases between them. Germline V gene lookup returns CDR1 LGHNA and CDR2 YSLEER.

The chain joins TRBV5-1 to TRBJ2-2; 9 nucleotides agree with TRBD1. This CDR3 has 16 amino acids. V lost 5 bases to trimming and J lost 1 base; unmatched junction nucleotides: 6. Germline CDR1 reads SGHRS; CDR2 reads YFSETQ. In DNA, the CDR3 is TGCGCCAGCAGTTCCACAGGGGGCCAGAACACCGGGGAGCTGTTTTTT. It yields the protein CASSSTGGQNTGELFF.

The CDR3 sequence: CASSAGQRGNTEAFF. In DNA form, the CDR3 reads TGTGCCAGCAGTGCTGGACAGCGGGGGAACACTGAAGCTTTCTTT. The rearrangement links TRBV2 to TRBJ1-1; D might be TRBD1 (6 bases). Germline CDR1 reads SNHLY; CDR2 reads FYNNEI. The CDR3 sequence is 15 residues long. The ends were cut back, 4 bases at V and 1 base at J, with 13 bases in the middle.

The V and J genes are TRBV5-5 and TRBJ2-7; 9 nucleotides match TRBD2. The CDR3 is 15 amino acids. With 4 bases clipped from V and 3 bases from J, the junction kept 8 bases outside the gene matches. From germline, CDR1 is SGHKS and CDR2 YYEKEE (reference sequence). In DNA, the CDR3 is TGTGCCAGCAGCACTGTAGCGGGAGCGCTCTACGAGCAGTACTTC. The encoded protein is CASSTVAGALYEQYF. Combining the CDR3 with reference TRBV5-5 and TRBJ2-7 gives the whole variable domain DAGVTQSPTHLIKTRGQQVTLRCSPISGHKSVSWYQQVLGQGPQFIFQYYEKEERGRGNFPDRFSARQFPNYSSELNVNALLLGDSALYLCASSTVAGALYEQYFGPGTRLTVT.

CDR3 sequence: CASSSYGSQQETQYF. The CDR3 DNA is TGTGCCAGCAGCTCCTACGGGAGTCAACAAGAGACCCAGTACTTC. The chain joins TRBV7-2 to TRBJ2-5, with D tentatively TRBD2 (6 bases). V lost 4 bases and J lost 2, with 14 bases in between. The CDR3 runs to 15 residues. Germline lookup yields CDR1 SGHTA and CDR2 FQGNSA.

For the CDR3, the DNA is TGTGCCAGCAGGCTCGGTGCGAATCAGCCCCAGCATTTT. It specifies CASRLGANQPQHF. The chain combines TRBV6-5 with TRBJ1-5; D not certain. The CDR3 extends over 13 amino acids. Looked up from germline, CDR1 is MNHEY and CDR2 is SVGAGI. V lost 6 bases to trimming and J lost 4 bases, with 10 bases between them.

This chain links TRBV6-1 with TRBJ2-3; possible D gene TRBD2, 6 bases. Trimming cost V 6 bases and J 5 bases, with 15 bases left between them. The CDR3 sequence is 14 residues long. Germline values: CDR1 MNHNS, CDR2 SASEGT. CDR3 sequence: CASSWGREVDTQYF. The CDR3 DNA reads as TGTGCCAGCAGCTGGGGCAGGGAGGTAGATACGCAGTATTTT.

This rearrangement joins TRBV19 to TRBJ1-5, with a tentative D call TRBD1 (6 bases). V lost 4 bases and J lost 7, with 14 bases in between. CDR3 size: 14 residues. Germline values: CDR1 LNHDA, CDR2 SQIVND (reference sequence). CDR3 nucleotide sequence: TGTGCCAGTAGTACGACAGGCTCGTACCAGCCCCAGCATTTT. The encoded protein is CASSTTGSYQPQHF. Using reference TRBV19 and TRBJ1-5 for the parts outside the CDR3, the full variable domain is DGGITQSPKYLFRKEGQNVTLSCEQNLNHDAMYWYRQDPGQGLRLIYYSQIVNDFQKGDIAEGYSVSREKKESFPLTVTSAQKNPTAFYLCASSTTGSYQPQHFGDGTRLSIL.

The chain employs TRBV2 and TRBJ2-7, with D possibly being TRBD1 (6 bases). Germline CDR1 SNHLY, CDR2 FYNNEI. There are 14 residues in the CDR3. Trimming shortened V by 5 bases and J by 4 bases, and 15 bases separated the two germline ends. CDR3 protein: CASSLGQGIYEQYF. The DNA for the CDR3 is TGTGCCAGCAGTTTGGGTCAGGGGATTTACGAGCAGTACTTC.

The chain employs TRBV2 and TRBJ2-3, with a tentative D call TRBD2 (5 bases). The CDR3 is 14 amino acids. The V gene's germline CDR1 is SNHLY and CDR2 FYNNEI. V lost 5 bases to trimming and J lost 4 bases, with 13 bases between them. The CDR3 nucleotides are TGTGCCAGCAGTAGGACTTTAAACGCAGATACGCAGTATTTT. It specifies CASSRTLNADTQYF.

The genes are TRBV14 and TRBJ1-2; 8 nucleotides align to TRBD1. Germline assignment: CDR1 SGHDN and CDR2 FVKESK. Trimming cost V 6 bases and J 1 base; bases outside gene matches: 4. The length of the CDR3 is 14 residues. For the CDR3, the DNA is TGTGCCAGCAGAGGACAGGGCCTTAACTATGGCTACACCTTC. Its protein product is CASRGQGLNYGYTF.

This clone occurred once. This chain links TRBV4-1 with TRBJ1-5; no clear D gene. The CDR3 totals 15 residues. From germline, CDR1 is MGHRA and CDR2 YSYEKL. V was pared by 4 bases and J by 3 bases, with 13 bases between. The CDR3 loop is CASSLESRNNQPQHF. The CDR3 nucleotides are TGCGCCAGCAGCCTTGAGTCCCGTAACAATCAGCCCCAGCATTTT.

The rearrangement joins TRBV9 to TRBJ2-5; 10 nucleotides match TRBD2. The J call is in doubt because the DNA end fits TRBJ2-7 better. The CDR3 runs 16 residues. Per the germline V gene, CDR1 is SGDLS and CDR2 is YYNGEE. The CDR3, as DNA: TGTGCCAGCAGCGCCTCTAGCGGGGGAGGGCCCTACGAGCAGTACTTC. Protein product: CASSASSGGGPYEQYF.

This clone was observed a single time. The V call is TRBV6-5, the J call TRBJ1-1; TRBD1 matches 8 bases. V lost 2 bases, J lost 0 bases, and 2 bases stayed unmatched. From germline, CDR1 is MNHEY and CDR2 SVGAGI. The CDR3 has 15 residues. The CDR3 spells CASSYRTGLNTEAFF. In DNA form, the CDR3 reads TGTGCCAGCAGTTACAGGACAGGGCTGAACACTGAAGCTTTCTTT.

The chain links TRBV18 to TRBJ1-4; 8 bases fit TRBD1. This CDR3 is 16 amino acids long. V shed 3 bases and J 0 bases; nucleotides not matched to a gene: 3. CDR1 and CDR2 from the germline V gene are KGHSH and LQKENI. CDR3 region: CASSPQGATTNEKLFF. In nucleotides, the CDR3 is TGTGCCAGCTCACCGCAGGGGGCAACAACTAATGAAAAACTGTTTTTT.

The V gene is TRBV7-9, the J gene TRBJ2-6; D is unresolved. Germline V gene sequence: CDR1 SEHNR, CDR2 FQNEAQ (reference sequence). Trimming cost V 3 bases and J 2 bases, with 17 bases left between them. This CDR3 comprises 18 residues. Here the CDR3 reads CASSFAQNTLTGANVLTF. CDR3 in DNA: TGTGCCAGCAGCTTTGCGCAGAATACACTAACTGGGGCCAACGTCCTGACTTTC. The variable domain in full, completed from reference TRBV7-9 and TRBJ2-6, reads DTGVSQNPRHKITKRGQNVTFRCDPISEHNRLYWYRQTLGQGPEFLTYFQNEAQLEKSRLLSDRFSAERPKGSFSTLEIQRTEQGDSAMYLCASSFAQNTLTGANVLTFGAGSRLTVL.